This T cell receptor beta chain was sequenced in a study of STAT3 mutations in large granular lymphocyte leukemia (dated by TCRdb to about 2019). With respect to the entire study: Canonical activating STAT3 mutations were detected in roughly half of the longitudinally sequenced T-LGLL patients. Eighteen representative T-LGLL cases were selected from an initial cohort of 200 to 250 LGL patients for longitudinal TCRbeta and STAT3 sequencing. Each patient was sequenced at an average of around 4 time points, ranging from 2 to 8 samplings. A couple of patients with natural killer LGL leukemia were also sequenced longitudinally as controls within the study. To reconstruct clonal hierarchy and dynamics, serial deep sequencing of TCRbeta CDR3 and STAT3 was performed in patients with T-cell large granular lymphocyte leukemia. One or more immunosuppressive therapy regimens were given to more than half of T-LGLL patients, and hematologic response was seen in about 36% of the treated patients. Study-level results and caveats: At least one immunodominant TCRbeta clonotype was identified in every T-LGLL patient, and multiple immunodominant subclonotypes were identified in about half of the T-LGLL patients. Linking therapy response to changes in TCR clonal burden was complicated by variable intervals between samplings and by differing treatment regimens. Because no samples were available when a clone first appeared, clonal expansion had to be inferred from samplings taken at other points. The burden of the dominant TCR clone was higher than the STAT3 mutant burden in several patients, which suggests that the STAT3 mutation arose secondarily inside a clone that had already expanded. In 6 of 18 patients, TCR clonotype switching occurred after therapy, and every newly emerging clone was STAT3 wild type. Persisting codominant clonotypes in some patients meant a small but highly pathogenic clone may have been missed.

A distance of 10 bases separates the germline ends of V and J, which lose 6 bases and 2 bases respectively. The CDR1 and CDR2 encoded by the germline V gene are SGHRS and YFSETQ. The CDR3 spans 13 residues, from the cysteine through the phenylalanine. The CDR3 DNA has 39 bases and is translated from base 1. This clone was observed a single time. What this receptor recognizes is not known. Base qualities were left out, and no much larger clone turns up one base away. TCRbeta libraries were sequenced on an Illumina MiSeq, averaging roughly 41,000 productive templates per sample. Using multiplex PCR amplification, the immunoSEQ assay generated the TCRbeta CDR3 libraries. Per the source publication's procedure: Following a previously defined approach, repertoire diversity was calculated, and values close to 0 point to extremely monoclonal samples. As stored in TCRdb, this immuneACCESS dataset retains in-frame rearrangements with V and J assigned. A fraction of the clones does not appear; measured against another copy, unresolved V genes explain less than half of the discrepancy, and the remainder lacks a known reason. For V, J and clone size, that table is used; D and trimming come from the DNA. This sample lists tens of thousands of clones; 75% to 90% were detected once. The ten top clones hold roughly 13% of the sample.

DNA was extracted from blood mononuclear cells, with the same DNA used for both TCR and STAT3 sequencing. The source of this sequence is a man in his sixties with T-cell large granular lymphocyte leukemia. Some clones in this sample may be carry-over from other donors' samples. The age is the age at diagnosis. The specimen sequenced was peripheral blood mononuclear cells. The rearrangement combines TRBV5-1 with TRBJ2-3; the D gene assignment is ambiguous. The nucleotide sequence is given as TGCGCCAGCATCCCCCTGAACACAGATACGCAGTATTTT. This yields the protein CASIPLNTDTQYF.